This T cell receptor beta chain is drawn from a study of quantifying T cell responses using KT2 cells. Study background: RNA was reverse transcribed with TCR alpha and beta constant-region primers. The second PCR ran as a qPCR until a predetermined fluorescence threshold was reached.

Study findings and constraints: Even the lowest spike-in, about one KT2 cell per 100,000 PBMC, yielded detectable KT2 sequences.

Each cDNA got a UMI-containing oligo ligated at its 3' end. The first PCR ran around 4 cycles with an equimolar RC1.1 and RC1.2 beta primer mix. TCRdb ran MiXCR on the UMI-ligation and nested PCR reads and lists one entry per CDR3 protein. The listing contains some 10 distinct CDR3 sequences. About this clonotype: Its antigen remains unknown. With the library built for alpha chains, this beta chain is off target and its frequency is not meaningful.

The sample is PBMC spiked with counted cells of clone KT2. KT2 cells were mixed with fixed PBMC numbers at varying ratios. Trimming removed 3 bases at V and 5 bases at J, with 12 bases between. The CDR3 has 13 amino acids. From germline, CDR1 is DFQATT and CDR2 SNEGSKA (reference sequence). Sequenced: PBMCs spiked with cells of the T cell clone KT2. This sequence joins TRBV20-1 and TRBJ2-3, with D hard to call. This TCR was sampled from a human donor. The CDR3 spells CSASDLVGDTQYF. The CDR3 nucleotides read TGCAGTGCTAGTGATCTAGTCGGAGATACGCAGTATTTT.